This T cell receptor beta chain appears in the sequencing data of a study of T cell clonality in common variable immunodeficiency. Study-wide results and caveats: Fewer deletions and N-nucleotide insertions were reportedly seen in common variable immunodeficiency TCR beta sequences.

This clone appeared many times. As yet, its antigen is unknown. With the read ending 3 residues before the CDR3 end, the germline J gene is used to fill in that end. The repertoire was sequenced with immunoSEQ multiplex PCR; TCRdb's copy has only in-frame clones and lacks some. The sample has some 28,000 clones, none seen only once. The junction had 6 bases not matched to a gene; V was cut back by 2 bases and J by 2 bases. This CDR3 contains 16 residues. Germline CDR1 reads MNHNS; CDR2 reads SASEGT. Sequencing was done on a sample of peripheral blood mononuclear cells. The chain recombines TRBV6-1 with TRBJ2-7; 10 nucleotides align to TRBD2. This clonotype was obtained from a person between 18 and 70 years old in good health. CDR3 protein: CASSERRTSGAYEQYF. CDR3 DNA, as far as it was read: TGTGCCAGCAGTGAAAGGAGGACTAGCGGCGCCTACGAG.